These T cell receptor beta chains were read from a single sample in a study of blood T cells in healthy people across ages. TCRdb reprocessed the 5' RACE reads with MiXCR, giving one entry per CDR3 protein. The profile shows a few hundred thousand distinct CDR3 sequences, 52% of them singletons. The sample was blood. The receptors shown here come from a man aged 55 to 70 in good health. Each CDR3 is given with its conserved first and last residue. The D gene is left open where the match is weak. The listing skips clone size in some rows; elsewhere it reads once, few, many or a size class.

cdr3_aa	cdr3_nt	clone_size	v_call	d_call	j_call
CSVAAQGTPTDTQYF	TGCAGCGTTGCTGCTCAGGGGACCCCCACAGATACGCAGTATTTT	-	TRBV29-1	-	TRBJ2-3
CASSLVGGQGFF	TGTGCCAGCAGCTTAGTTGGCGGCCAGGGGTTCTTC	few	TRBV7-6	-	TRBJ2-1
CALMTGETTGELFF	TGTGCCTTAATGACAGGGGAAACCACCGGGGAGCTGTTTTTT	-	TRBV30	TRBD1	TRBJ2-2
CASSTDPRGRSNEQYF	TGTGCCAGCAGCACGGATCCCAGGGGGCGAAGCAATGAGCAGTACTTC	-	TRBV9	TRBD1	TRBJ2-5
CSASGGYEQYF	TGCAGTGCGTCAGGAGGATACGAGCAGTACTTC	-	TRBV20-1	-	TRBJ2-7
CASRGGPYEQYF	TGTGCCAGCAGGGGAGGCCCCTACGAGCAGTACTTC	-	TRBV28	-	TRBJ2-7
CASSQEKGTMNTEAFF	TGTGCCAGCAGCCAAGAAAAAGGGACGATGAACACTGAAGCTTTCTTT	-	TRBV14	-	TRBJ1-1
CSARDCGRLTDTQYF	TGCAGTGCTAGAGATTGCGGCCGCCTCACAGATACGCAGTATTTT	-	TRBV20-1	-	TRBJ2-3
CSARPMGNQPQHF	TGCAGTGCTAGACCCATGGGCAATCAGCCCCAGCATTTT	-	TRBV20-1	-	TRBJ1-5
CASSFLRGREAFF	TGTGCCAGCAGTTTTCTCCGGGGGCGAGAAGCTTTCTTT	once	TRBV27	-	TRBJ1-1
CASSLIFGTEAFF	TGTGCCAGCAGTTTAATTTTTGGCACTGAAGCTTTCTTT	-	TRBV12-3/TRBV12-4	-	TRBJ1-1
CASSLAGTGGDTLYF	TGTGCCAGCAGCTTAGCGGGAACAGGAGGAGATACGCTGTATTTT	-	TRBV5-4	TRBD2	TRBJ2-3
CASSPGTVAYNSPLHF	TGTGCCAGCAGCCCGGGGACCGTAGCCTATAATTCACCCCTCCACTTT	-	TRBV3-1	-	TRBJ1-6
CASSQDRQGDRNEQFF	TGTGCCAGCAGCCAAGATCGACAGGGGGATAGGAATGAGCAGTTCTTC	-	TRBV4-2	TRBD1	TRBJ2-1
CSAKGPNTEAFF	TGCAGTGCGAAGGGACCGAACACTGAAGCTTTCTTT	-	TRBV20-1	-	TRBJ1-1
CASSFPGLAGDTGELFF	TGTGCCAGCAGTTTCCCCGGGCTAGCGGGAGACACCGGGGAGCTGTTTTTT	-	TRBV27	TRBD2	TRBJ2-2
CASSLDRGNRGSGTEAFF	TGTGCCAGCAGCTTAGATCGGGGTAACAGGGGATCAGGAACTGAAGCTTTCTTT	-	TRBV11-2	TRBD1	TRBJ1-1
CASSPPTGGASTGELFF	TGTGCCAGCTCACCACCGACAGGGGGCGCGAGTACCGGGGAGCTGTTTTTT	-	TRBV18	TRBD1	TRBJ2-2
CSVGLAGAYNEQFF	TGCAGCGTTGGGTTAGCGGGCGCCTACAATGAGCAGTTCTTC	-	TRBV29-1	TRBD2	TRBJ2-1
CASSSTSGGGKNIQYF	TGTGCCAGCAGCTCTACTAGCGGGGGAGGCAAAAACATTCAGTACTTC	-	TRBV7-2	TRBD2	TRBJ2-4
CSVLTSSSYNEQFF	TGCAGCGTCCTGACTAGTAGCTCCTACAATGAGCAGTTCTTC	-	TRBV29-1	-	TRBJ2-1
CASSQGTSGYYEQYF	TGCGCCAGCAGCCAAGGGACTAGCGGGTACTACGAGCAGTACTTC	few	TRBV4-3	TRBD2	TRBJ2-7
CASSLTDYNEQFF	TGCGCCAGCAGCCTGACAGATTACAATGAGCAGTTCTTC	few	TRBV5-1	-	TRBJ2-1
CASNWAGGVQAGANVLTF	TGTGCCAGCAACTGGGCAGGGGGCGTACAGGCTGGGGCCAACGTCCTGACTTTC	few	TRBV11-1	TRBD1	TRBJ2-6
CASSSTSGRIRDTQYF	TGTGCCAGCAGCTCGACTAGCGGGAGGATCAGGGATACGCAGTATTTT	few	TRBV5-6	TRBD2	TRBJ2-3
CASSRWVQETQYF	TGTGCCAGCTCACGCTGGGTGCAAGAGACCCAGTACTTC	many	TRBV5-6	-	TRBJ2-5
CSARVGRGGEQFF	TGCAGTGCTAGAGTGGGCAGGGGTGGTGAGCAGTTCTTC	-	TRBV20-1	-	TRBJ2-1
CASSPARERAAYEQYF	TGTGCCAGCAGCCCAGCCAGAGAGCGGGCAGCCTACGAGCAGTACTTC	-	TRBV7-3	-	TRBJ2-7
CASSVALTGVGSTEAFF	TGTGCCAGTAGTGTAGCCTTAACAGGGGTAGGTAGCACTGAAGCTTTCTTT	-	TRBV19	TRBD1	TRBJ1-1
CASSYSGLGSEQYF	TGTGCCAGCAGTTACAGCGGGTTGGGGTCCGAGCAGTACTTC	-	TRBV6-6	-	TRBJ2-7
CASSPGHREETQYF	TGTGCCAGCAGTCCGGGACACCGAGAAGAGACCCAGTACTTC	-	TRBV21-1	-	TRBJ2-5
CASSQSGLAGVWYF	TGTGCCAGCAGCCAATCGGGACTAGCGGGAGTTTGGTACTTC	-	TRBV28	TRBD2	TRBJ2-5
CSVERDRDNNEQFF	TGCAGCGTTGAAAGGGACAGGGACAACAATGAGCAGTTCTTC	-	TRBV29-1	TRBD1	TRBJ2-1
CAISESAAGGSDTQYF	TGTGCCATCAGTGAGTCCGCTGCGGGGGGCTCAGATACGCAGTATTTT	few	TRBV10-3	TRBD2	TRBJ2-3
CSAQFQTGTYGYTF	TGCAGTGCTCAATTCCAAACCGGGACATATGGCTACACCTTC	few	TRBV20-1	-	TRBJ1-2
CASSQEGTVNTEAFF	TGTGCCAGCAGCCAAGAGGGGACGGTGAACACTGAAGCTTTCTTT	-	TRBV4-2	-	TRBJ1-1
CASRRDGNSPLHF	TGTGCCAGCCGTCGTGATGGGAATTCACCCCTCCACTTT	few	TRBV25-1	-	TRBJ1-6
CSAIWPSRNTDTQYF	TGCAGTGCTATCTGGCCTAGCCGGAACACAGATACGCAGTATTTT	-	TRBV20-1	-	TRBJ2-3
CASRPGLAGGHLFF	TGTGCCAGCAGACCCGGACTAGCGGGGGGGCACCTGTTCTTC	-	TRBV7-8	TRBD2	TRBJ2-1
CASSRSGPLYEQYF	TGTGCCAGCAGCCGATCGGGGCCCCTCTATGAGCAGTACTTC	-	TRBV14	-	TRBJ2-7
CSASLRQGRETQFF	TGCAGTGCTAGCCTTCGACAGGGTAGAGAGACCCAGTTCTTC	-	TRBV20-1	TRBD1	TRBJ2-1
CASSQEADTQYF	TGCGCCAGCAGCCAAGAGGCAGATACGCAGTATTTT	many	TRBV4-3	-	TRBJ2-3
CASSELQGGYNEQFF	TGTGCCAGCAGTGAATTACAGGGGGGGTACAATGAGCAGTTCTTC	-	TRBV6-1	-	TRBJ2-1
CASSRGQGIDEQFF	TGTGCCAGCAGCAGAGGACAGGGTATCGATGAGCAGTTCTTC	-	TRBV5-5	TRBD1	TRBJ2-1
CSVEDFGQVGGPEQYF	TGCAGCGTTGAAGATTTCGGACAGGTCGGTGGCCCCGAGCAGTACTTC	-	TRBV29-1	TRBD1	TRBJ2-7
CASSSRPKNTQYF	TGTGCCAGCAGTTCCCGCCCTAAAAATACGCAGTATTTT	many	TRBV27	-	TRBJ2-3
CASRSGQYQETQYF	TGTGCCAGCAGGTCCGGACAGTACCAAGAGACCCAGTACTTC	-	TRBV7-9	-	TRBJ2-5
CASSVVGSNSPLHF	TGTGCCAGCAGCGTAGTGGGAAGTAATTCACCCCTCCACTTT	-	TRBV9	-	TRBJ1-6
CASSPSRDREQYF	TGTGCCAGCAGCCCCAGCCGGGACAGGGAGCAGTACTTC	once	TRBV9	TRBD1	TRBJ2-5
CASRSQTGVRNSPLHF	TGTGCCAGCCGCTCACAGACAGGGGTTCGGAATTCACCCCTCCACTTT	-	TRBV25-1	TRBD1	TRBJ1-6
CASSLEQTYEQYF	TGCGCCAGCAGCTTGGAACAGACCTACGAGCAGTACTTC	-	TRBV5-1	-	TRBJ2-7
CSARGGTAKNIQYF	TGCAGTGCCCGGGGGGGGACAGCCAAAAACATTCAGTACTTC	-	TRBV20-1	TRBD2	TRBJ2-4
CASSAPTSGGYNEQFF	TGTGCCAGCAGCGCCCCGACTAGCGGGGGGTACAATGAGCAGTTCTTC	-	TRBV9	TRBD2	TRBJ2-1